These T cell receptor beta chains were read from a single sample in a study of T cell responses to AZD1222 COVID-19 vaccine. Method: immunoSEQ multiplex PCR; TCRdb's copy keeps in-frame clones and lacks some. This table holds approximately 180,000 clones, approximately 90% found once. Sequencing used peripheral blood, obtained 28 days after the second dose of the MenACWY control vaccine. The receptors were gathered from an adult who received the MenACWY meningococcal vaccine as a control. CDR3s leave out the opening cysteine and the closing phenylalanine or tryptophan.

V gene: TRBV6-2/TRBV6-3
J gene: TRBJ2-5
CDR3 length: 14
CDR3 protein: ASSRGTSDSQETQY

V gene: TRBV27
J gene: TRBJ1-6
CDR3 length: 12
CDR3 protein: ASSFPGPGAPLH

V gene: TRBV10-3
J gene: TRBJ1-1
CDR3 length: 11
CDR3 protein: AISGTANTEAF

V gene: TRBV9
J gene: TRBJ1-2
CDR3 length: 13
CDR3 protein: ASSVESWGRGGYT

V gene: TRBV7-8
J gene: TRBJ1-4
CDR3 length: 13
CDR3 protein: ASSAAGGDSEKLF

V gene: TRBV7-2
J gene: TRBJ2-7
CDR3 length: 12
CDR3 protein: ASSLAGGPNEQY

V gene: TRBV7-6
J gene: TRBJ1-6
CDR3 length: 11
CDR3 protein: ASSRGGNSPLH

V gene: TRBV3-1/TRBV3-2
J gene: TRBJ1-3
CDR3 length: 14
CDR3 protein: ASSPNAWEAGNTIY

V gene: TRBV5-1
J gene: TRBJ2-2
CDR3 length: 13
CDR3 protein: ASSVRTGLAGELF

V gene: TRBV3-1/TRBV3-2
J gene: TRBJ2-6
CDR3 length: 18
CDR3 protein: ASSQETGGVASSGANVLT

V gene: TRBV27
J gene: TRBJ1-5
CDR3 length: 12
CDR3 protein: ASSLLTAGQPQH

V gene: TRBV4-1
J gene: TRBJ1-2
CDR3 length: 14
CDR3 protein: ASSQDIAPPHYGYT

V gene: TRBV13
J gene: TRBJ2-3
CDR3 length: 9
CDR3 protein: ASSFSGPQY

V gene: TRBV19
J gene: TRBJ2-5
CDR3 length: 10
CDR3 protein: ASKGYWETQY

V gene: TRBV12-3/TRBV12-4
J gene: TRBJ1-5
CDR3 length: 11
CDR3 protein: ASRGSLRQPQH

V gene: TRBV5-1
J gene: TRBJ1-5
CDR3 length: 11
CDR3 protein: ASRQDSNQPQH

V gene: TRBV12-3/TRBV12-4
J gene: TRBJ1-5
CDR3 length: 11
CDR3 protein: ASSDTGNQPQH

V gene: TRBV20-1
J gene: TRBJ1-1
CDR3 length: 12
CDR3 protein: SVSRGQMNTEAF

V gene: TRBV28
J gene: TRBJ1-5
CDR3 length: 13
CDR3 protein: ASSPRTGLGQPQH

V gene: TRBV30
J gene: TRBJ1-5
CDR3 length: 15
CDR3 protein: AWSLSGDIRLNQPQH

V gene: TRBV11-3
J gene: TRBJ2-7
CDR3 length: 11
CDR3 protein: ASSYGLRGEQY

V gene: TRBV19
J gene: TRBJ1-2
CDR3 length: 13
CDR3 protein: ASSIAGTVPYGYT

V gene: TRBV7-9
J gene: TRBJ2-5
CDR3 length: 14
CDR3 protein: ASSLPGQGPQETQY

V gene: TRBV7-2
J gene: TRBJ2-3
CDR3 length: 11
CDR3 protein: ASRGQGSDTQY

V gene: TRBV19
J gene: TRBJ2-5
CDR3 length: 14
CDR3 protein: ASSIGPGWNQETQY

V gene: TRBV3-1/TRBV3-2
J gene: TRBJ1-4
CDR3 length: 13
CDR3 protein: ASSQDPGERGKLF

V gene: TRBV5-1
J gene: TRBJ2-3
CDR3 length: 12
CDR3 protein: ASSNSGGSDTQY

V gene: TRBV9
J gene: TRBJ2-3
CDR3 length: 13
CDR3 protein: ASSVAAGGPDTQY

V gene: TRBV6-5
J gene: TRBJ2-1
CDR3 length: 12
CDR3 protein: ASSPGTLANEQF

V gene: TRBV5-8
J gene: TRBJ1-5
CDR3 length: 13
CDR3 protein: ASSLVVAWSQPQH

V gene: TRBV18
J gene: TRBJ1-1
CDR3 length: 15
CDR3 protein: ASSRRDGLGLSTEAF

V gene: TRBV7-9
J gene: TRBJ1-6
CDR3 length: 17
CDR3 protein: ASSYDRGRIPSSNSPLH

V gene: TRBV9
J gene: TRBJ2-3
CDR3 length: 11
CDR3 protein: ASSPGGTYTQY

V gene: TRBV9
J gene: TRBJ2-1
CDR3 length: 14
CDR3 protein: ASSVQGSSSYNEQF

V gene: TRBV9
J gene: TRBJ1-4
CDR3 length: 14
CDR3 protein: ASSPRTGPGDEKLF

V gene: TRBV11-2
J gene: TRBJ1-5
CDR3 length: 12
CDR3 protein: ASSLGAGNQPQH

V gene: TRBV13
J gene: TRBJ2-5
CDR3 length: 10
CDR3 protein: ASSLNQETQY

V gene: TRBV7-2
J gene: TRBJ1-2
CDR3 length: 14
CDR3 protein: ASSLDIARGRDGYT

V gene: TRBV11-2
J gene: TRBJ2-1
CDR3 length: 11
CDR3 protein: ASSLVRNNEQF

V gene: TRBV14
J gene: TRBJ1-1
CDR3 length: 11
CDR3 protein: ASSQGRGTEAF

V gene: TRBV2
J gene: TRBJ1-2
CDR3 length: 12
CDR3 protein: ASRTDISLYGYT

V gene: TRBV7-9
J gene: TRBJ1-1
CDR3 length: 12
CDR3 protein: ASSLGGLYTEAF

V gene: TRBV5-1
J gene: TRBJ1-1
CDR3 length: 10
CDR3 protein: ASSQGRTEAF

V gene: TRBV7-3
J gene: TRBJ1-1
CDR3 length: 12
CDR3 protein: ASSPGGRYTEAF

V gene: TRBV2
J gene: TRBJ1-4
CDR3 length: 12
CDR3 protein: ASSERQGGEKLF

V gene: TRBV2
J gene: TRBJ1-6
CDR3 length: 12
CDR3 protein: ASSEGSYNSPLH

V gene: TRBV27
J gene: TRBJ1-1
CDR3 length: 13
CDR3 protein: ASQSSGRLNTEAF

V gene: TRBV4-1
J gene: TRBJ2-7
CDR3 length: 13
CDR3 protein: ASSQEGRLIYEQY

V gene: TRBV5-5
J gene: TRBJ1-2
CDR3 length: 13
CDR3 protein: ASSFSPTDNYGYT

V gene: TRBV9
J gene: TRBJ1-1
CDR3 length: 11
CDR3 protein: ASSPLGQDEAF

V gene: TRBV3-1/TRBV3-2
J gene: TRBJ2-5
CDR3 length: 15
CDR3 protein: ASSHLAGGTYQETQY

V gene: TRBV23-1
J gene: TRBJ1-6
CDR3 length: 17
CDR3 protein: ASSQSTCSTAFYNSPLH

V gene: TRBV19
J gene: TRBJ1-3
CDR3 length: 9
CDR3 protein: ASGGQNTIY

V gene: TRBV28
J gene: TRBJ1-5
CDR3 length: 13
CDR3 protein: ASSQSGQYNQPQH

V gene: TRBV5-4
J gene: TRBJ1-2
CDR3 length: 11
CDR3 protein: ASSLVNRDSYT